This is a list of T cell receptor beta chains from one sample in a study of CD8+ T cells in alopecia areata. Produced via immunoSEQ multiplex PCR; TCRdb's table is partial and in-frame only. The repertoire consists of some 170,000 clones, with just over 65% occurring once and the leading ten covering approximately 10%. The sample here was CD8+ T cells sorted from blood, taken at week 0. Receptors were obtained from a human donor with alopecia areata. CDR3s include the opening cysteine and the closing phenylalanine or tryptophan. A D gene is named only where the DNA matches it firmly. Clone size appears in some rows only: once, few, many, or a class for an expanded clone.

NA	13	TRBD1	TRBV29-1	TRBJ2-7	TGCAGCGTTGAGGCGGGACAGGGCTACGAGCAGTACTTC	CSVEAGQGYEQYF
NA	12	NA	TRBV19	TRBJ1-5	TGTGCCAGTAGTATAGAGGATCAGCCCCAGCATTTT	CASSIEDQPQHF
NA	14	NA	TRBV27	TRBJ2-7	NA	CASSSSQPSYEQYF
NA	12	NA	TRBV19	TRBJ1-2	TGTGCCAGTAGTCAAGGTTACTATGGCTACACCTTC	CASSQGYYGYTF
NA	12	NA	TRBV25-1	TRBJ2-6	TGTGCCAGCAGTCCTGGGGCCAACGTCCTGACTTTC	CASSPGANVLTF
NA	15	TRBD1	TRBV13	TRBJ1-3	TGTGCCAGCAGCTACGGGACAGACGCAAGAAACACCATATATTTT	CASSYGTDARNTIYF
NA	15	NA	TRBV6-5	TRBJ1-2	TGTGCCAGCAGTTATTCCCTAGGGGGTAACTATGGCTACACCTTC	CASSYSLGGNYGYTF
NA	15	NA	TRBV29-1	TRBJ2-7	TGCAGCGTTGGTTTATTCTCCCTCGACGGGGACGAGCAGTACTTC	CSVGLFSLDGDEQYF
NA	14	TRBD1	TRBV9	TRBJ2-7	TGTGCCAGCAGCCCTGGGACAGGGCCCTACGAGCAGTACTTC	CASSPGTGPYEQYF
NA	15	TRBD1	TRBV14	TRBJ2-7	TGTGCCAGCAGTTCCGACAGGGATCGACCCTACGAGCAGTACTTC	CASSSDRDRPYEQYF
NA	13	NA	TRBV10-1	TRBJ2-1	TGCGCCAGCAGTGATTCAGGGAACAATGAGCAGTTCTTC	CASSDSGNNEQFF
few	13	NA	TRBV30	TRBJ2-3	TGTGCCTGGAGTGCGGGGATCACAGATACGCAGTATTTT	CAWSAGITDTQYF
few	15	NA	TRBV4-1	TRBJ1-2	TGCGCCAGCAGCCAAAAAGTACGGGCGGGCTATGGCTACACCTTC	CASSQKVRAGYGYTF
NA	16	TRBD2	TRBV4-1	TRBJ2-3	TGCGCCAGCAGCCATAGCGGGGGCGCGAGCACAGATACGCAGTATTTT	CASSHSGGASTDTQYF
few	13	NA	TRBV25-1	TRBJ2-5	TGTGCCAGCAGTATTGCCGGGTGGGAGACCCAGTACTTC	CASSIAGWETQYF
once	15	NA	TRBV12-5	TRBJ1-2	TGTGCTAGTGGTTTGATCACAGGGATAGTCGATGGCTACACCTTC	CASGLITGIVDGYTF
NA	12	NA	TRBV4-1	TRBJ2-1	TGCGCCAGCAGCCAGAAGGGAAATGAGCAGTTCTTC	CASSQKGNEQFF
NA	15	NA	TRBV7-9	TRBJ2-3	TGTGCCAGCAGCGCTCCCGGCGAGGCACAAAATACGCAGTATTTT	CASSAPGEAQNTQYF
NA	12	NA	TRBV9	TRBJ1-2	TGTGCCAGCTTGGGGGGAGGCAATGGCTACACCTTC	CASLGGGNGYTF
NA	16	NA	TRBV5-1	TRBJ2-3	TGCGCCAGCAGCTTGAGCCGGGGGAGACAGACAGATACGCAGTATTTT	CASSLSRGRQTDTQYF
NA	16	NA	TRBV2	TRBJ1-2	TGTGCCAGCCCCAATCGGGCCCCGGAGGGGGGCTATGGCTACACCTTC	CASPNRAPEGGYGYTF
NA	15	NA	TRBV6-5	TRBJ1-5	TGTGCCAGCAGTAGGGGGGGGGATCTCAATCAGCCCCAGCATTTT	CASSRGGDLNQPQHF
few	12	NA	TRBV11-3	TRBJ2-1	TGTGCCAGCAGCACCTGGAACAATGAGCAGTTCTTC	CASSTWNNEQFF
NA	11	NA	TRBV5-1	TRBJ1-1	TGCGCCAGCAGCTTAGGAACTGAAGCTTTCTTT	CASSLGTEAFF
NA	15	NA	TRBV29-1	TRBJ2-3	TGTAGCGCCGAAGGGGGGTTTGGTAGCACAGATACGCAGTATTTT	CSAEGGFGSTDTQYF
NA	15	TRBD2	TRBV30	TRBJ2-7	TGTGCCTGGGACCGGGGGGGCCCCCTGGGGAACGAGCAGTACTTC	CAWDRGGPLGNEQYF
NA	16	NA	TRBV5-1	TRBJ1-4	TGCGCCACCAAATCACGGGATTTACCAACTAATGAAAAACTGTTTTTT	CATKSRDLPTNEKLFF
once	11	NA	TRBV30	TRBJ1-1	TGTGCCTGGGACAGCCACACTGAAGCTTTCTTT	CAWDSHTEAFF
few	17	TRBD2	TRBV30	TRBJ2-5	TGTGCCTGGAGTTATACCGCCGCACTAGCGTACCAAGAGACCCAGTACTTC	CAWSYTAALAYQETQYF
NA	12	TRBD1	TRBV2	TRBJ2-7	TGTGCCAGCGGGGACAGCCCCTCCGAGCAGTACTTC	CASGDSPSEQYF
NA	14	NA	TRBV10-3	TRBJ2-1	TGTGCCATCAGCCCGCCTAGCTCCTACAATGAGCAGTTCTTC	CAISPPSSYNEQFF
NA	14	TRBD2	TRBV11-2	TRBJ2-5	TGTGCCAGCAGCCCGTGGGGGGGCCAAGAGACCCAGTACTTC	CASSPWGGQETQYF
NA	12	TRBD1	TRBV15	TRBJ1-1	TGTGCCACCAGCGGGACAGGCACTGAAGCTTTCTTT	CATSGTGTEAFF
NA	13	TRBD1	TRBV2	TRBJ2-5	TGTGCCAGCAGTGGGACAGGGATAGAGACCCAGTACTTC	CASSGTGIETQYF
NA	13	NA	TRBV7-9	TRBJ1-1	TGTGCCAGCAGACCCCCGAGGGACACTGAAGCTTTCTTT	CASRPPRDTEAFF
NA	15	NA	TRBV13	TRBJ2-2	TGTGCCAGCAGCTTAGACAGCCCGAACACCGGGGAGCTGTTTTTT	CASSLDSPNTGELFF
NA	14	NA	TRBV29-1	TRBJ2-7	TGCAGCGTTGAAGGCGAAGGGACATACTACGAGCAGTACTTC	CSVEGEGTYYEQYF
NA	11	NA	TRBV6-5	TRBJ2-7	TGTGCCAGCTACGGGGGATACGAGCAGTACTTC	CASYGGYEQYF
NA	14	TRBD2	TRBV28	TRBJ2-1	TGTGCCAGCAGTTCAATCAACGGGAGGCCTGAGCAGTTCTTC	CASSSINGRPEQFF
few	14	NA	TRBV30	TRBJ1-1	TGTGCCTGGAGCGTCGGGGCATCGAACACTGAAGCTTTCTTT	CAWSVGASNTEAFF
once	14	TRBD2	TRBV7-9	TRBJ2-7	TGTGCCAGCAGCTTCGGGGGGTTGAGCTACGAGCAGTACTTC	CASSFGGLSYEQYF
NA	13	NA	TRBV29-1	TRBJ1-2	TGCAGCGTTCCACAGGGAATAGACTATGGCTACACCTTC	CSVPQGIDYGYTF
NA	15	TRBD1	TRBV4-1	TRBJ2-1	TGCGCCAGCAGCCAAATAGCAGGGGGCTACAATGAGCAGTTCTTC	CASSQIAGGYNEQFF
NA	17	NA	TRBV7-8	TRBJ2-7	TGTGCCAGCAGCTCACCCAGGACAGCGGTTTACTCCTACGAGCAGTACTTC	CASSSPRTAVYSYEQYF
few	14	TRBD2	TRBV7-9	TRBJ2-7	TGTGCCAGCAGCCCTAGCGGGCGTCCCTACGAGCAGTACTTC	CASSPSGRPYEQYF
few	17	TRBD1	TRBV23-1	TRBJ2-4	TGCGCCAGCAGTCAACAACGGACAGGGGCGGGCAAAAACATTCAGTACTTC	CASSQQRTGAGKNIQYF
NA	11	NA	TRBV30	TRBJ1-2	TGTGCCTGGAGCCCAGCGAGGGGCTACACCTTC	CAWSPARGYTF
once	16	TRBD1	TRBV27	TRBJ2-3	TGTGCCAGCAGTCCGAGGGACAGGGGGACATCGGATACGCAGTATTTT	CASSPRDRGTSDTQYF
few	12	NA	TRBV29-1	TRBJ2-7	TGCAGCGTGCGCACGAATGCCTACGAGCAGTACTTC	CSVRTNAYEQYF
NA	13	NA	TRBV19	TRBJ2-5	TGTGCCAGTAGTATGTTTGCGTTGGAGACCCAGTACTTC	CASSMFALETQYF
few	13	TRBD1	TRBV4-1	TRBJ1-1	TGCGCCAGCAGCCAAGGACAGGGCACTGAAGCTTTCTTT	CASSQGQGTEAFF
NA	13	TRBD2	TRBV5-6	TRBJ2-7	TGTGCCAGCAGCTTGGGCGGGGGCTACGAGCAGTACTTC	CASSLGGGYEQYF
NA	15	TRBD2	TRBV7-9	TRBJ2-7	TGTGCCAGCAGCTTTGCCGGGGGGAACTCCTACGAGCAGTACTTC	CASSFAGGNSYEQYF
NA	13	TRBD1	TRBV5-1	TRBJ2-7	TGCGCCAGCAGCGGGACAGGGGGCGACGAGCAGTACTTC	CASSGTGGDEQYF